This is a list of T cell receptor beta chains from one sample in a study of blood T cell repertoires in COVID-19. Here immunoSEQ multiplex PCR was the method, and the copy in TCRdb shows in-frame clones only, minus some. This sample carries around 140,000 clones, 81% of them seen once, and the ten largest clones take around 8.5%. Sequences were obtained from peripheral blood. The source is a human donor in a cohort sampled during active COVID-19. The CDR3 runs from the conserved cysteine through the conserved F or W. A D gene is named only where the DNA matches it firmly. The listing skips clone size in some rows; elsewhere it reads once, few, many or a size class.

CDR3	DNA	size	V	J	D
CASSLAAGGREQYF	TGTGCCAGCAGCTTAGCAGCGGGAGGTCGCGAGCAGTACTTC	.	TRBV11-1	TRBJ2-7	TRBD2
CASSDRTAYEQYF	TGTGCCAGCAGTGACAGGACAGCCTACGAGCAGTACTTC	.	TRBV2	TRBJ2-7	.
CASSFLDRLYTEAFF	TGTGCCAGCAGTTTCCTCGACAGGCTATACACTGAAGCTTTCTTT	.	TRBV28	TRBJ1-1	.
CASKKSGTGAPYEQYF	TGTGCCAGCAAAAAAAGTGGGACAGGGGCCCCCTACGAGCAGTACTTC	.	TRBV6-6	TRBJ2-7	TRBD1
CASSQQGALQETQYF	TGTGCCAGCTCCCAGCAGGGGGCCCTCCAAGAGACCCAGTACTTC	.	TRBV18	TRBJ2-5	TRBD1
CASSIRDRVVHEQYF	TGTGCCAGCAGCATCCGGGACAGGGTAGTCCACGAGCAGTACTTC	once	TRBV5-6	TRBJ2-7	TRBD1
CASSLAGHSYEQYF	TGTGCCAGCAGTTTGGCGGGCCATTCCTACGAGCAGTACTTC	.	TRBV28	TRBJ2-7	.
CATSKDPFGSSGVTYEQYF	TGTGCCACCAGCAAAGACCCCTTTGGTTCTAGCGGGGTCACCTACGAGCAGTACTTC	.	TRBV15	TRBJ2-7	TRBD2
CASSSQLDQPQHF	TGTGCCAGCAGCTCGCAGTTGGATCAGCCCCAGCATTTT	many	TRBV28	TRBJ1-5	.
CASSVAGGRETQYF	TGTGCCAGCAGCGTAGCGGGAGGAAGGGAGACCCAGTACTTC	.	TRBV7-9	TRBJ2-5	TRBD2
CASSFAGNTEAFF	TGTGCCAGCAGCTTTGCAGGAAACACTGAAGCTTTCTTT	.	TRBV7-2	TRBJ1-1	.
CASSPAGSSVGRETQYF	TGCGCCAGCAGCCCAGCCGGTTCATCAGTGGGGAGAGAGACCCAGTACTTC	.	TRBV4-1	TRBJ2-5	.
CSVEIVGLNTEAFF	TGCAGCGTTGAAATAGTGGGCCTGAACACTGAAGCTTTCTTT	few	TRBV29-1	TRBJ1-1	.
CASGVPSGWGNEQFF	TGTGCCAGCGGGGTCCCTAGCGGCTGGGGGAATGAGCAGTTCTTC	.	TRBV6-6	TRBJ2-1	TRBD2
CASSLGGGSYNEQFF	TGCGCCAGCAGCTTGGGAGGAGGGTCCTACAATGAGCAGTTCTTC	.	TRBV5-1	TRBJ2-1	.
CASGTGTGAYEQYF	TGTGCCAGCGGCACCGGGACAGGGGCATACGAGCAGTACTTC	.	TRBV11-2	TRBJ2-7	TRBD1
CASTILGAGTDTQYF	TGTGCCAGCACCATACTAGGCGCCGGCACAGATACGCAGTATTTT	.	TRBV6-6	TRBJ2-3	.
CASSRNYYEQYF	TGTGCCAGCAGTCGGAACTACTACGAGCAGTACTTC	.	TRBV28	TRBJ2-7	.
CASSPTQNSPLHF	TGTGCCAGCAGCCCTACCCAAAATTCACCCCTCCACTTT	.	TRBV9	TRBJ1-6	.
CASSVQGGKTQYF	TGTGCCAGCAGCGTGCAGGGAGGAAAGACCCAGTACTTC	few	TRBV25-1	TRBJ2-5	.
CASSQGSGANVLTF	TGTGCCAGCAGCCAGGGGTCCGGGGCCAACGTCCTGACTTTC	.	TRBV11-3	TRBJ2-6	.
CASSRPRTIYYEQYF	TGCGCCAGCAGTCGCCCACGGACAATCTACTACGAGCAGTACTTC	few	TRBV4-3	TRBJ2-7	.
CASSTWEGTDTQYF	TGTGCCAGCAGTACCTGGGAGGGAACGGATACGCAGTATTTT	.	TRBV6-2/TRBV6-3	TRBJ2-3	TRBD2
CASSPTSGSLTYEQYF	TGTGCCAGTAGCCCGACGAGCGGGTCATTGACATACGAGCAGTACTTC	.	TRBV19	TRBJ2-7	.
CASRAPGANEKLFF	TGTGCCAGCAGGGCCCCCGGGGCTAATGAAAAACTGTTTTTT	.	TRBV6-5	TRBJ1-4	.
CASVSSGRVGEQYF	TGTGCCAGCGTTAGTAGCGGGAGGGTCGGCGAGCAGTACTTC	.	TRBV7-9	TRBJ2-7	TRBD2
CASSGNGLAGEEQYF	TGTGCCAGCAGCGGCAACGGACTAGCGGGAGAAGAGCAGTACTTC	.	TRBV9	TRBJ2-7	TRBD2
CAGRYPTGGSNQPQHF	TGTGCGGGACGCTACCCCACAGGGGGCAGCAATCAGCCCCAGCATTTT	once	TRBV10-3	TRBJ1-5	TRBD1
CASSLGSGRAYEQYF	TGTGCCAGCAGCTTAGGTAGCGGGAGGGCGTACGAGCAGTACTTC	.	TRBV7-9	TRBJ2-7	TRBD2
CASSLEAVGEQYF	TGTGCCAGCAGCTTAGAGGCGGTCGGCGAGCAGTACTTC	.	TRBV7-2	TRBJ2-7	.
CATSDPGTGGNEQYF	TGTGCCACCAGTGACCCGGGGACAGGGGGGAACGAGCAGTACTTC	.	TRBV24-1	TRBJ2-7	TRBD1
CASSQGLPTDTHTQYF	TGTGCCAGCAGCCAGGGACTTCCTACCGACACGCATACGCAGTATTTT	.	TRBV7-3	TRBJ2-3	.
CASSGGTVIYEQYF	TGTGCCAGCAGTGGTGGGACAGTCATTTACGAGCAGTACTTC	.	TRBV28	TRBJ2-7	TRBD1
CASSPASDQQFF	TGTGCCAGCTCACCTGCTAGCGACCAGCAGTTCTTC	.	TRBV18	TRBJ2-1	.
CASNLELDRTQFF	TGCGCCAGCAACTTGGAGTTAGACAGGACGCAGTTCTTC	.	TRBV5-1	TRBJ2-1	.
CASRGGLAGGNLITDTQYF	TGTGCCAGCAGGGGGGGACTAGCGGGAGGGAACCTAATCACAGATACGCAGTATTTT	.	TRBV2	TRBJ2-3	TRBD2
CASSELGGTEAFF	TGTGCCAGCAGTGAATTGGGGGGGACTGAAGCTTTCTTT	.	TRBV6-1	TRBJ1-1	.
CASSKGQGSPLHF	TGTGCCAGCAGTAAGGGACAGGGGTCACCCCTCCACTTT	few	TRBV27	TRBJ1-6	TRBD1
CASSSDRIDSYEQYF	TGCGCCAGCAGCTCTGACAGGATTGACTCCTACGAGCAGTACTTC	.	TRBV5-1	TRBJ2-7	.
CASSPTSSYEQYF	TGCGCCAGCAGCCCGACTAGCTCCTACGAGCAGTACTTC	.	TRBV4-3	TRBJ2-7	.
CASARTGSSYEQYF	TGCGCCAGCGCAAGAACCGGGAGCTCCTACGAGCAGTACTTC	.	TRBV4-1	TRBJ2-7	.
CASSPPSGGSYNEQFF	TGTGCCAGCTCACCACCGTCGGGTGGGTCCTACAATGAGCAGTTCTTC	.	TRBV18	TRBJ2-1	.
CASSQDLAGNYEQYF	TGTGCCAGCAGCCAAGACCTAGCGGGAAACTACGAGCAGTACTTC	.	TRBV3-1/TRBV3-2	TRBJ2-7	TRBD2
CASSVDGQGKNIQYF	TGTGCCAGCAGCGTCGATGGACAGGGTAAAAACATTCAGTACTTC	.	TRBV9	TRBJ2-4	TRBD1
CASRAGTGGNTQYF	TGTGCCAGTAGAGCCGGGACAGGCGGGAATACGCAGTATTTT	few	TRBV19	TRBJ2-3	TRBD1
CASSLTRDYNEQFF	TGTGCCAGCAGCTTAACGCGGGATTACAATGAGCAGTTCTTC	.	TRBV7-2	TRBJ2-1	.
CASSLTGVGTDTQYF	TGTGCCAGCAGCTTAACGGGAGTGGGCACAGATACGCAGTATTTT	.	TRBV11-3	TRBJ2-3	.
CASRSTGRNTEAFF	TGTGCCAGCAGATCGACAGGGAGGAACACTGAAGCTTTCTTT	.	TRBV5-6	TRBJ1-1	TRBD1
CASSIGFNQPQHF	TGTGCCAGTAGTATCGGTTTTAATCAGCCCCAGCATTTT	.	TRBV19	TRBJ1-5	.
CAPRNRDLPDENIQYF	TGTGCTCCTAGAAACCGGGACTTACCCGACGAAAACATTCAGTACTTC	.	TRBV10-3	TRBJ2-4	.
CASSSPGLGGSNQPQHF	TGTGCCAGTTCGAGTCCGGGTCTGGGGGGTAGCAATCAGCCCCAGCATTTT	few	TRBV19	TRBJ1-5	.
CASSPRGPAEQYF	TGTGCCAGCAGCCCCCGGGGTCCTGCCGAGCAGTACTTC	.	TRBV3-1/TRBV3-2	TRBJ2-7	.
CASSYPQQGWNEQFF	TGTGCCAGCAGTTACCCACAACAGGGGTGGAATGAGCAGTTCTTC	.	TRBV6-2/TRBV6-3	TRBJ2-1	TRBD1
CASSAQHGTGELFF	TGTGCCAGCAGTGCCCAACATGGTACCGGGGAGCTGTTTTTT	.	TRBV6-4	TRBJ2-2	.
CASSLQGYGYTF	TGTGCCAGCAGCCTACAGGGATATGGCTACACCTTC	.	TRBV7-9	TRBJ1-2	.